The sequence of this T cell receptor beta chain was determined in a study of shared clonotypes between healthy human individuals. Study-wide points: The sampled material consisted only of blood, and tissue repertoires are likely to differ. Sequencing depth was expected to influence donor clonotype sharing. What naive subsets generally showed was a larger estimated richness than memory subsets showed.

The assay was immunoSEQ multiplex PCR, and TCRdb's table has in-frame clones only and misses some. The sample lists 2 million to 3 million clones; roughly 93% were seen once. There are 15 residues in the CDR3. Trimming took off 4 bases at V and 3 bases at J, with 17 bases between the two ends. CDR1 is SGDLS, CDR2 YYNGEE, per germline. Regarding this clone: The antigen is not known.

The source of this sequence is a man between 18 and 29 years old in good health. Some clones in this sample may be carry-over from other donors' samples. The V call is TRBV9, the J call TRBJ2-7; D assignment may be TRBD1 or TRBD2 (6 bases each). What was sequenced was naive CD4+ T cells from PBMCs. Stated subset: CD45RA+ positively selected. CDR3 amino acids: CASSPRIGGIYEQYF. In DNA form, the CDR3 reads TGTGCCAGCAGCCCCCGGATAGGGGGGATCTACGAGCAGTACTTC.